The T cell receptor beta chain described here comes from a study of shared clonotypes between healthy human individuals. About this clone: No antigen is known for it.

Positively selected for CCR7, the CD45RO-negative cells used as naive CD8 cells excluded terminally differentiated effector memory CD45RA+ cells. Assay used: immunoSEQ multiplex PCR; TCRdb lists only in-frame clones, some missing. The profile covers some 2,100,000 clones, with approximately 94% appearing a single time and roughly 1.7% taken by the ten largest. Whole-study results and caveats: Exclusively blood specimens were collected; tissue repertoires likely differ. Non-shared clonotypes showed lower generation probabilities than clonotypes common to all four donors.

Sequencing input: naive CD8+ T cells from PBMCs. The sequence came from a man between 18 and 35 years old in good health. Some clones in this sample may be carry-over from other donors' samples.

The CDR3 DNA sequence: TGCGCCAGCAGCCAAGATCTGAGCGGGAGGCTGAGCGGCACCGGGGAGCTGTTTTTT. Amino acid sequence: CASSQDLSGRLSGTGELFF. The V gene is TRBV4-3, the J gene TRBJ2-2; 9 nucleotides agree with TRBD2. Germline trimming cut 0 bases from V and 4 bases from J; bases unmatched to any gene: 12. The CDR3 is 19 amino acids. Germline V gene sequence: CDR1 LGHNA, CDR2 YSLEER.